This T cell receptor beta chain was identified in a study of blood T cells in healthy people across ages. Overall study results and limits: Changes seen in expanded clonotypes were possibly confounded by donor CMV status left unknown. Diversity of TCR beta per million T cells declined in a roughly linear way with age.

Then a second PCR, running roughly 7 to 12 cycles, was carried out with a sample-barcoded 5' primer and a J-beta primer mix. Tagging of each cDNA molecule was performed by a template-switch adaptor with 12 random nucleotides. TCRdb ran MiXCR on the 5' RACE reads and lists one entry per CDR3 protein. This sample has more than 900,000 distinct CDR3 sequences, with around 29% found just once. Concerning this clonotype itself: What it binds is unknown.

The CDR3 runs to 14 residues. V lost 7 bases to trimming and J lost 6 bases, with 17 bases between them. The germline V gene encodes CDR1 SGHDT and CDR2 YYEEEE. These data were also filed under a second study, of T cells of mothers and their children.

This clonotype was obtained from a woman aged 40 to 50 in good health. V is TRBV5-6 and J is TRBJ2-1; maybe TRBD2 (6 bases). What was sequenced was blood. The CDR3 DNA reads TGTGCCAGCGAACTCCCGGGGGAATTCAATGAGCAGTTCTTC. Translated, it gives CASELPGEFNEQFF.